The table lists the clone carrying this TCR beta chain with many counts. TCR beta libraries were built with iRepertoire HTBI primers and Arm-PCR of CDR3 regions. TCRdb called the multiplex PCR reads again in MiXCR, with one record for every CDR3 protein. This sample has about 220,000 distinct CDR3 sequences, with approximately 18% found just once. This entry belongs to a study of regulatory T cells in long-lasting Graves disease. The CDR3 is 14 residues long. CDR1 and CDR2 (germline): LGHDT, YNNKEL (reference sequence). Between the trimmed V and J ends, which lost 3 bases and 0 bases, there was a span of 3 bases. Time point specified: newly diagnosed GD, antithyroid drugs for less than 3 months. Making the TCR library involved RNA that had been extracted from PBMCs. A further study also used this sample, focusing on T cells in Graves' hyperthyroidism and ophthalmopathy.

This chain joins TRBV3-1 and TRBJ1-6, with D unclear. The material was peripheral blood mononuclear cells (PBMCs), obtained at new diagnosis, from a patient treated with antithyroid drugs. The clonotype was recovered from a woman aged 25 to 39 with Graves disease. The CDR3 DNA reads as TGTGCCAGCAGCCACAGCTCCTATAATTCACCCCTCCACTTT. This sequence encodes CASSHSSYNSPLHF.